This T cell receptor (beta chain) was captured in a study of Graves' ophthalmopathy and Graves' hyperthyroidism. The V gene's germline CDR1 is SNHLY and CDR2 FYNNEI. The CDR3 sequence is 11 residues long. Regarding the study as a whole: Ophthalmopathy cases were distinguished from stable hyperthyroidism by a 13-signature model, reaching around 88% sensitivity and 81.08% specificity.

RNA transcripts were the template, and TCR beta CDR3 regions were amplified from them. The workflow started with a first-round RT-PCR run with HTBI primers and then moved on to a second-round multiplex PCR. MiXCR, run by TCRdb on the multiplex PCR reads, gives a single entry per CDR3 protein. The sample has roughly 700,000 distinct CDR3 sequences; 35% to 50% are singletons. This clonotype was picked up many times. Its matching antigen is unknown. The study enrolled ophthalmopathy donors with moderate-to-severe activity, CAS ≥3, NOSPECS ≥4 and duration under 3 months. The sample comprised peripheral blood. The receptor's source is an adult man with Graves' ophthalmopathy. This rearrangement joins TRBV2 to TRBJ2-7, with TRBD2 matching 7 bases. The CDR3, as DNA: TGTGTTTCTCGGGGGGCCTACGAGCAGTACTTC. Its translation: CVSRGAYEQYF.